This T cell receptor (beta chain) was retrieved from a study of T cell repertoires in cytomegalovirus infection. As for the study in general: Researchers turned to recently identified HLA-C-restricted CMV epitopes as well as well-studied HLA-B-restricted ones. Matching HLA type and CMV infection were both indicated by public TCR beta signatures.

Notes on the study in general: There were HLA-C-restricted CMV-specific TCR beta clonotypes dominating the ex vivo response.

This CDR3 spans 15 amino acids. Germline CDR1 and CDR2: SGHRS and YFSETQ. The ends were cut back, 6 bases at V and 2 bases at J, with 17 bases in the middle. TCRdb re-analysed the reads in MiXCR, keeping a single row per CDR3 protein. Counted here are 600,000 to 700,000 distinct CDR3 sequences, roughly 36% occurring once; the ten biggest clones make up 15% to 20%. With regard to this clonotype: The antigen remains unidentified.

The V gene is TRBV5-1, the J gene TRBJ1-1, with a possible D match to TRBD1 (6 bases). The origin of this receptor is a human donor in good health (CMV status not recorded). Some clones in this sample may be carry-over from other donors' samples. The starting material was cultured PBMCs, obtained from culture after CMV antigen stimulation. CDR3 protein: CASNVEGHINTEAFF. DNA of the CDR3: TGCGCCAGCAACGTCGAGGGACACATTAACACTGAAGCTTTCTTT.